Listed here are 9 T cell receptor beta chains from one sample, sequenced in a study of CD8 T cells in ankylosing spondylitis. TCRdb called the 5' RACE reads again in MiXCR, with one record for every CDR3 protein. This sample has approximately 100,000 distinct CDR3 sequences, with 8% to 10% found just once. Specimen: blood, either unsorted or a sorted T cell fraction (not recorded which). Source of these receptors: a male donor with ankylosing spondylitis or in good health (not recorded which).

This clonotype has ten or more counts. The genes are TRBV12-3 or TRBV12-4 and TRBJ1-1; a weak D match, TRBD1 (6 bases). CDR3 length: 15 residues. Trimming took off 5 bases at V and 4 bases at J, with 17 bases between the two ends. The CDR3, as DNA: TGTGCCAGCAGTCCGGCAAACAGGGTGGCCACTGAAGCTTTCTTT. Translation gives CASSPANRVATEAFF.

This chain connects TRBV5-1 to TRBJ1-4; D remains unclear. Trimming took 0 bases from V and 5 from J, leaving 11 bases between them. Germline V gene lookup returns CDR1 SGHRS and CDR2 YFSETQ. The CDR3 is 15 amino acids. The CDR3 DNA follows: TGCGCCAGCAGCTTGGACGGCCAGCGGAATGAAAAACTGTTTTTT. This translates into CASSLDGQRNEKLFF.

This chain joins TRBV12-3 or TRBV12-4 and TRBJ2-2; possible D gene TRBD2, 6 bases. The CDR3 runs to 13 residues. The V gene lost 7 bases and the J gene lost 5 bases, with 11 bases spanning the gap. CDR3 DNA sequence: TGTGCCAGCACTCTACGGGAGACCGGGGAGCTGTTTTTT. As protein: CASTLRETGELFF.

The chain joins TRBV6-2 or TRBV6-3 to TRBJ2-7; D is perhaps TRBD1 (5 bases). This CDR3 region has 15 residues. Trimming removed 5 bases at V and 4 bases at J, with 18 bases between. Germline CDR1 MNHEY, CDR2 SVGEGT. CDR3 nucleotide sequence: TGTGCCAGCAGTATCGGACGTTGGGGCCCTTACGAGCAGTACTTC. It is translated as CASSIGRWGPYEQYF.

This clonotype was counted ten times or more. The V call is TRBV21-1, the J call TRBJ2-2; TRBD2, the table's D call, lacks a check against the DNA. TRBV21-1 is classified as a pseudogene. The CDR3 contains 16 residues. The chain's CDR3 is CASSSERGRNTGELFF. The CDR3 DNA is TGTGCCAGCAGCAGCGAGCGCGGGAGGAACACCGGGGAGCTGTTTTTT.

This clonotype was observed a handful of times. The chain carries TRBV6-1 and TRBJ1-4, with D possibly TRBD1 on 5 matching bases. V was clipped by 4 bases and J by 5 bases, with 14 bases between them. CDR1 MNHNS and CDR2 SASEGT come from the germline V gene. There are 15 residues in the CDR3. CDR3 protein: CASSVFGTTNEKLFF. For the CDR3, the DNA is TGTGCCAGCAGTGTTTTCGGGACCACAAATGAAAAACTGTTTTTT.

The sample holds many counts of this clonotype. This sequence joins TRBV11-2 and TRBJ2-3, with 15 nucleotides matching TRBD2. The CDR3 spans 21 residues. Unmatched junction bases numbered 17, after V lost 7 bases and J lost 0 bases. From germline, CDR1 is SGHAT and CDR2 FQNNGV. CDR3 loop: CASTNNPNLGLAGGSTDTQYF. In DNA form, the CDR3 reads TGTGCCAGCACCAATAACCCCAATCTTGGACTAGCGGGAGGGAGCACAGATACGCAGTATTTT.

At least ten counts were recorded for this clonotype. V is TRBV6-5 and J is TRBJ1-1; unclear D gene. The CDR3 runs 14 residues. The ends were cut back, 0 bases at V and 1 base at J, with 6 bases in the middle. Germline CDR1 and CDR2: MNHEY and SVGAGI. The CDR3 nucleotides read TGTGCCAGCAGTTACTCGTCAGCGAACACTGAAGCTTTCTTT. The encoded protein is CASSYSSANTEAFF.

This clonotype was found many times. The chain uses TRBV7-2 and TRBJ1-6; D might be TRBD1 (6 bases). This CDR3 is 16 amino acids long. Between the trimmed V and J ends, which lost 8 bases and 6 bases, there was a span of 20 bases. Per the germline V gene, CDR1 is SGHTA and CDR2 is FQGNSA. CDR3 sequence reads: CASWEQGYPLNSPLHF. CDR3 DNA sequence: TGTGCCAGCTGGGAACAGGGCTACCCCCTTAATTCACCCCTCCACTTT.